A single sample gave rise to the 21 T cell receptor beta chains below, sequenced in a study of T cell repertoires in cytomegalovirus infection. From the reads, TCRdb called clonotypes with MiXCR, one entry per CDR3 protein. The sample has approximately 180,000 distinct CDR3 sequences; 7.5% to 10% are singletons. Sequenced: PBMCs. The receptors stem from a human donor in good health (CMV status not recorded). Some clones in this sample may be carry-over from other donors' samples.

At least ten counts were recorded for this clonotype. This chain uses TRBV19 with TRBJ1-2; possibly TRBD1 for D (5 bases). Between the trimmed V and J ends, which lost 5 bases and 1 base, there was a span of 17 bases. CDR1 is LNHDA, CDR2 SQIVND, per germline (reference sequence). This CDR3 region has 16 residues. The CDR3 coding sequence is TGTGCCAGTAGTGGAGTACCGGGACCGAGTAACTATGGCTACACCTTC. It translates to CASSGVPGPSNYGYTF.

This clonotype was seen many times. This chain connects TRBV2 to TRBJ2-3; tentatively, D is TRBD1 or TRBD2 (6 bases each). This CDR3 comprises 17 residues. V was clipped by 0 bases and J by 3 bases, with 16 bases between them. The germline gives CDR1 SNHLY, CDR2 FYNNEI. In DNA, the CDR3 is TGTGCCAGCAGTGAAGCAGGGGGACTGACGGTAACAGATACGCAGTATTTT. It yields the protein CASSEAGGLTVTDTQYF.

The chain is built from TRBV19 and TRBJ2-7, with D maybe TRBD1 (5 bases). Germline V gene data show CDR1 as LNHDA and CDR2 as SQIVND (reference sequence). The length of the CDR3 is 15 residues. Trimming cost V 3 bases and J 2 bases, with 14 bases left between them. The CDR3 DNA follows: TGTGCCAGTAGTATTTTTGCAGGGCCGGCCTACGAGCAGTACTTC. Encoded protein: CASSIFAGPAYEQYF.

This clonotype has ten or more counts. This sequence joins TRBV7-2 and TRBJ1-3, with 9 bases aligning to TRBD1. The CDR3 is 16 residues long. From germline, CDR1 is SGHTA and CDR2 FQGNSA. V shed 0 bases and J 3 bases; nucleotides not matched to a gene: 3. The CDR3 bases are TGTGCCAGCAGCTTAGCAGGGACAGGGAGTGGAAACACCATATATTTT. This codes for CASSLAGTGSGNTIYF.

In this sample, this clonotype turned up many times. This chain connects TRBV7-2 to TRBJ1-1; D perhaps matches TRBD1 (5 bases). The CDR3 loop spans 15 amino acids. Trimming shortened V by 5 bases and J by 1 base, and 14 bases separated the two germline ends. Germline V gives CDR1 SGHTA, CDR2 FQGNSA. The CDR3 DNA sequence: TGTGCCAGCAGCCCCACGGGACGGGCGAACACTGAAGCTTTCTTT. Its translation: CASSPTGRANTEAFF.

This clonotype was picked up many times. The gene calls are TRBV7-2 and TRBJ2-7; D may match TRBD1 or TRBD2 (5 bases each). Trimming pared 6 bases from V and 1 base from J, leaving 16 bases between. Germline V gene data show CDR1 as SGHTA and CDR2 as FQGNSA. The CDR3 totals 15 residues. As DNA, the CDR3 is TGTGCCAGCAGTCGAACTCGGGACGAATCCTACGAGCAGTACTTC. Its translation is CASSRTRDESYEQYF.

This clonotype has at least ten counts. The chain recombines TRBV25-1 with TRBJ2-3; perhaps TRBD2 as D (5 bases). Per germline, CDR1 MGHDK and CDR2 SYGVNS. The CDR3 contains 14 residues. Trimming removed 7 bases from V and 0 bases from J, with 11 bases in between. This CDR3 is CASIPRESTDTQYF. CDR3 coding DNA: TGTGCCAGCATTCCACGGGAAAGCACAGATACGCAGTATTTT.

At least ten counts were recorded for this clonotype. The chain joins TRBV6-6 to TRBJ2-2, with 13 bases identical to TRBD2. V lost 5 bases and J lost 7; bases outside the gene matches: 13. The V gene's germline CDR1 is MNHNY and CDR2 SVGAGI (reference sequence). The CDR3 consists of 18 residues. CDR3 amino acids: CASSTQLPGLAGIGELFF. CDR3 sequence (DNA): TGTGCCAGCAGTACCCAATTGCCGGGACTAGCGGGAATCGGGGAGCTGTTTTTT.

This clonotype has at least ten counts. The rearrangement links TRBV7-2 to TRBJ2-7, with D perhaps TRBD2 (6 bases). In germline, CDR1 is SGHTA, CDR2 FQGNSA. V was pared by 5 bases and J by 10 bases, with 18 bases between. The CDR3 length is 13 residues. The CDR3 reads CASSPRRAGSQYF. The CDR3 region has the DNA TGTGCCAGCAGCCCCCGCAGGGCGGGAAGCCAGTACTTC. Filled out from reference TRBV7-2 and TRBJ2-7, the complete variable domain reads GAGVSQSPSNKVTEKGKDVELRCDPISGHTALYWYRQSLGQGLEFLIYFQGNSAPDKSGLPSDRFSAERTGGSVSTLTIQRTQQEDSAVYLCASSPRRAGSQYFGPGTRLTVT.

This chain connects TRBV5-5 to TRBJ2-5; the D is unclear. V shed 4 bases and J shed 2 bases, with 12 bases lying between them. The CDR3 totals 14 residues. CDR1 SGHKS and CDR2 YYEKEE come from the germline V gene (reference sequence). CDR3 sequence: CASSRADIQETQYF. CDR3 bases: TGTGCCAGCAGCCGAGCTGATATTCAAGAGACCCAGTACTTC.

This clonotype has more than one count but fewer than ten. This sequence joins TRBV29-1 and TRBJ2-1, with 10 bases that match TRBD1. This CDR3 has 13 amino acids. Germline V gives CDR1 SQVTM, CDR2 ANQGSEA. Unmatched junction bases numbered 6, after V lost 4 bases and J lost 9 bases. CDR3 sequence reads: CSVGGDRGTEQFF. Written as DNA, the CDR3 is TGCAGCGTTGGGGGGGACAGGGGTACTGAGCAGTTCTTC.

This clonotype was observed at least ten times. The chain combines TRBV7-3 with TRBJ2-3, with TRBD2 matching over 8 bases. With 4 bases clipped from V and 1 base from J, the junction kept 4 bases outside the gene matches. There are 15 residues in the CDR3. Per germline, CDR1 SGHTA and CDR2 FQGTGA. This CDR3 is CASSSSTSGTDTQYF. The CDR3 coding sequence is TGTGCCAGCAGCTCATCGACTAGCGGCACAGATACGCAGTATTTT.

This clonotype was seen a handful of times. V gene TRBV7-6 combines with J gene TRBJ1-5, with a possible D match to TRBD1 (5 bases). The CDR3 extends over 15 amino acids. Germline V gives CDR1 SGHVS, CDR2 FNYEAQ. V was clipped by 5 bases and J by 4 bases, with 15 bases between them. CDR3 in amino acids: CASSPGAGPNQPQHF. In DNA form, the CDR3 reads TGTGCCAGCAGCCCCGGAGCGGGGCCGAATCAGCCCCAGCATTTT.

In its sample, this clonotype was seen many times. The chain employs TRBV2 and TRBJ2-4; TRBD1 agrees at 9 bases. The CDR3 is made up of 15 amino acids. The V gene's germline CDR1 is SNHLY and CDR2 FYNNEI. The junction had 4 bases not matched to a gene; V was cut back by 3 bases and J by 4 bases. The CDR3 DNA reads as TGTGCCAGCAGTGAGGACAGGGGACATAAAAACATTCAGTACTTC. It codes for CASSEDRGHKNIQYF.

This clonotype was recorded many times. The V call is TRBV20-1, the J call TRBJ1-1; D gene uncertain. V was clipped by 0 bases and J by 7 bases, with 12 bases between them. This CDR3 has 13 amino acids. Germline V lookup: CDR1 DFQATT, CDR2 SNEGSKA (reference sequence). CDR3 nucleotide sequence: TGCAGTGCTAGAGAATCGGCCGGCGGTGAAGCTTTCTTT. This sequence encodes CSARESAGGEAFF.

In its sample, this clonotype was seen many times. The rearrangement uses TRBV11-3 and TRBJ1-6, with D uncertain. The germline gives CDR1 SGHNT, CDR2 YENEEA. V dropped 0 bases and J dropped 5 bases, with 2 bases sitting between them. The CDR3 covers 13 residues. This CDR3 reads CASSLEDNSPLHF. CDR3 bases: TGTGCCAGCAGCTTAGAGGATAATTCACCCCTCCACTTT.

This clonotype was recorded a few times. The chain has TRBV2 and TRBJ1-6, with D possibly being TRBD1 (6 bases). The germline V gene has CDR1 SNHLY and CDR2 FYNNEI. The CDR3 extends over 16 amino acids. V was trimmed by 6 bases and J by 3 bases, leaving 15 bases between them. The CDR3 loop reads CASRHRDTYYNSPLHF. CDR3 DNA: TGTGCCAGCAGGCACCGGGACACCTACTATAATTCACCCCTCCACTTT.

The chain recombines TRBV6-2 or TRBV6-3 with TRBJ2-1, with TRBD2 matching over 9 bases. Germline lookup yields CDR1 MNHEY and CDR2 SVGEGT. The V and J ends lost 1 base and 4 bases, in that order; junction bases with no gene match: 5. This CDR3 spans 16 amino acids. Here the CDR3 DNA reads TGTGCCAGCAGTTACTGGCCAGCGGGGGGTTACAATGAGCAGTTCTTC. Its protein product is CASSYWPAGGYNEQFF.

This clonotype was recorded many times. The chain couples TRBV7-9 to TRBJ2-3; 13 bases are a match to TRBD2. This CDR3 contains 14 residues. Per germline, CDR1 SEHNR and CDR2 FQNEAQ (reference sequence). Trimming took 5 bases from V and 8 from J; bases not matched to a gene: 4. CDR3 protein: CASSAGTSGTTQYF. CDR3 in DNA: TGTGCCAGCAGCGCAGGGACTAGCGGGACTACGCAGTATTTT.

This clonotype came up many times. V and J are TRBV7-2 and TRBJ2-3; no firm D call. The CDR3 is 15 amino acids. The V gene's germline CDR1 is SGHTA and CDR2 FQGNSA. Between the trimmed V and J ends, which lost 5 bases and 0 bases, there was a span of 12 bases. The CDR3 sequence: CASSTSTLSTDTQYF. The DNA for the CDR3 is TGTGCCAGCAGCACCTCAACATTAAGCACAGATACGCAGTATTTT. The full variable domain, with the rest looked up from reference TRBV7-2 and TRBJ2-3, is GAGVSQSPSNKVTEKGKDVELRCDPISGHTALYWYRQSLGQGLEFLIYFQGNSAPDKSGLPSDRFSAERTGGSVSTLTIQRTQQEDSAVYLCASSTSTLSTDTQYFGPGTRLTVL.

The chain recombines TRBV5-1 with TRBJ2-7; D gene uncertain. Trimming cost V 4 bases and J 2 bases, with 19 bases left between them. This CDR3 contains 16 residues. Germline CDR1 is SGHRS and CDR2 is YFSETQ. CDR3 DNA sequence: TGCGCCAGCAGCCACCCCGCCCGCGGACGAACCTACGAGCAGTACTTC. This encodes CASSHPARGRTYEQYF.